The rows below give T cell receptor beta chains drawn from one sample of a study of metastatic and nonmetastatic thyroid tumors. MiXCR reprocessed the PCR reads for TCRdb. The data hold about 28,000 clones, with over 15% observed a single time. Sequencing was done on a sample of blood. All receptors come from a female donor with papillary thyroid cancer or a benign thyroid nodule (not recorded which). Some clones in this sample may be carry-over from other donors' samples. Each CDR3 is given with its conserved first and last residue. The D gene is left open where the match is weak. Part of the rows lack a size; the others show once, few, many or a class for expanded clones.

d_call	clone_size	v_call	j_call	cdr3_nt	cdr3_aa
NA	many	TRBV18	TRBJ1-1	TGTGCCAGCTCACCACCGCTATCCAGGGGATCGAACACTGAAGCTTTCTTT	CASSPPLSRGSNTEAFF
TRBD1	many	TRBV7-2	TRBJ2-4	TGTGCCAGCAACAGGGGGTTGTCCAAAAACATTCAGTACTTC	CASNRGLSKNIQYF
TRBD1	medium-sized	TRBV25-1	TRBJ2-7	TGTGCCAGCAGTGAGACAGGGGGTGGGTACGAGCAGTACTTC	CASSETGGGYEQYF
TRBD2	medium-sized	TRBV30	TRBJ2-2	TGTGCCTGGAGGACTAGCGGGAGCACCGGGGAGCTGTTTTTT	CAWRTSGSTGELFF
NA	many	TRBV19	TRBJ1-5	TGTGCCAGTAGTGTGGGGACAAGCAATCAGCCCCAGCATTTT	CASSVGTSNQPQHF
NA	many	TRBV5-1	TRBJ2-5	TGCGCCAGCAGCTTGGCCCCTAACAGGGAAGAGACCCAGTACTTC	CASSLAPNREETQYF
NA	few	TRBV2	TRBJ1-2	TGTGCCAGCAGTGAAAGGTCGGTCGACTATGGCTACACCTTC	CASSERSVDYGYTF
TRBD1	NA	TRBV28	TRBJ1-2	TGTGCCAGCATTTCACACTCACCCAACAGGGGATTGCGTGGCTACACCTTC	CASISHSPNRGLRGYTF
TRBD1	NA	TRBV5-1	TRBJ2-7	TGCGCCAGCAGCTTCGACGTTCCGGGACAGGGTCTCTACGAGCAGTACTTC	CASSFDVPGQGLYEQYF
TRBD2	many	TRBV7-3	TRBJ2-1	TGTGCCAGCAGCTCTTCCGGGACTAACTACAATGAGCAGTTCTTC	CASSSSGTNYNEQFF
NA	NA	TRBV10-2	TRBJ2-3	TGCGTCAGCAGTGATTCAGGGGATACGCAGTATTTT	CVSSDSGDTQYF
NA	many	TRBV7-8	TRBJ2-1	TGTGCCAGCAGCTTGGCGGGTGAGCAGTTCTTC	CASSLAGEQFF
NA	many	TRBV20-1	TRBJ1-1	TGCAGTGCTAGAGATGGGTCGAACACTGAAGCTTTCTTT	CSARDGSNTEAFF
NA	many	TRBV9	TRBJ2-1	TGTGCCAGCAGCGGTCCGATTGGGGATTACAATGAGCAGTTCTTC	CASSGPIGDYNEQFF
NA	medium-sized	TRBV20-1	TRBJ1-2	TGCAGTGCTAGAGATCAATCCAGGGGCGCGGGCTATGGCTACACCTTC	CSARDQSRGAGYGYTF
NA	few	TRBV12-3/TRBV12-4	TRBJ2-2	TGTGCCAGCAGTTCGCACAGGAAGAACACCGGGGAGCTGTTTTTT	CASSSHRKNTGELFF
TRBD2	many	TRBV10-1	TRBJ2-2	TGCGCCAGCGGGGGACTAGCGGACGGGGAGCTGTTTTTT	CASGGLADGELFF
TRBD2	NA	TRBV2	TRBJ2-2	TGTGCCAGCAGTGAACACGGGGCGGGAGTCACCGGGGAGCTGTTTTTT	CASSEHGAGVTGELFF
TRBD1	NA	TRBV12-3/TRBV12-4	TRBJ2-7	TGTGCCAGCAGTGATGGGGCAGGGGGCTCCTACGAGCAGTACTTC	CASSDGAGGSYEQYF
TRBD1	many	TRBV24-1	TRBJ1-2	TGTGCCACCAGTGCAGGGGGCTATGGCTACACCTTC	CATSAGGYGYTF
NA	few	TRBV6-1	TRBJ1-6	TGTGCCAGCAGTGAGCGACCCGGTGAATCACCCCTCCACTTT	CASSERPGESPLHF
NA	many	TRBV7-6	TRBJ2-3	TGTGCCAGCAGCTTAGTTACTAGCCGAGCAGATACGCAGTATTTT	CASSLVTSRADTQYF
NA	NA	TRBV30	TRBJ1-5	TGTGCCTGGACCCCTAGGGGCGGGGACAATCAGCCCCAGCATTTT	CAWTPRGGDNQPQHF
NA	many	TRBV16	TRBJ2-3	TGTGCCAGCAGCTGGACGAAGGGACCGAGCAAAGATACGCAGTATTTT	CASSWTKGPSKDTQYF
NA	many	TRBV3-1	TRBJ1-2	TGTGCCAGCAGCCAGGCCTCTACTCGCTATGGCTACACCTTC	CASSQASTRYGYTF
NA	many	TRBV24-1	TRBJ1-1	TGTGCCACCAGTGGGGGAGGACTGAACACTGAAGCTTTCTTT	CATSGGGLNTEAFF
NA	many	TRBV7-8	TRBJ2-3	TGTGCCAGCAGCTTAGCGCTTTCCAGAACAGATACGCAGTATTTT	CASSLALSRTDTQYF
TRBD2	NA	TRBV11-1	TRBJ2-3	TGTGCCAGCAGCGGGAGGGCCGGACTCTCCCAGCTGGTTGCAGATACGCGGTATTTT	CASSGRAGLSQLVADTRYF
NA	many	TRBV7-3	TRBJ1-1	TGTGCCAGCAGCTGGAGCGTGAACACTGAAGCTTTCTTT	CASSWSVNTEAFF
NA	NA	TRBV10-2	TRBJ2-7	TGCGCCAGCAGTTGTGGACGGATCTTAGCGCGAGCGAACTCCTACGAGCAGTACTTC	CASSCGRILARANSYEQYF
NA	many	TRBV19	TRBJ2-2	TGTGCCAGTACGGGTGGCGGGGAGCTGTTTTTT	CASTGGGELFF
NA	many	TRBV18	TRBJ2-3	TGTGCCAGCTCACCACCGACACGCACAGATACGCAGTATTTT	CASSPPTRTDTQYF
NA	many	TRBV29-1	TRBJ2-7	TGCAGCGTTGTGGGCCGGAACTCCTACGAGCAGTACTTC	CSVVGRNSYEQYF
NA	few	TRBV28	TRBJ2-1	TGTGCCAGCAGCGGGGATTCCTACAATGAGCAGTTCTTC	CASSGDSYNEQFF
NA	many	TRBV24-1	TRBJ2-2	TGTGCCACCAGTGATTCATCAGTCGCAGGGTATATACCCAACACCGGGGAGCTGTTTTTT	CATSDSSVAGYIPNTGELFF
TRBD1	few	TRBV6-2/TRBV6-3	TRBJ1-5	TGTGCCAGCATTTCAATTTCCAGCGGACAGGGTCGGTACCAGCCCCAGCATTTT	CASISISSGQGRYQPQHF